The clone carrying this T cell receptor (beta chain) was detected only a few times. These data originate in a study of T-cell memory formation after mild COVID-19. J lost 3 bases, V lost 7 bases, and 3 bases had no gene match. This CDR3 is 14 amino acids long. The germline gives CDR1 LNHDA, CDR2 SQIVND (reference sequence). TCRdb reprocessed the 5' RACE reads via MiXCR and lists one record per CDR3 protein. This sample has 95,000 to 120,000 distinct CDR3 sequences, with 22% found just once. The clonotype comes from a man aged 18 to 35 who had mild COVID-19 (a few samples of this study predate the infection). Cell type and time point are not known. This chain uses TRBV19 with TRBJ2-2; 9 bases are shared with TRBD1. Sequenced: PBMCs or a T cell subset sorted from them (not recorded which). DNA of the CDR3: TGTGCCAGTATTGGACAGGGGTACACCGGGGAGCTGTTTTTT. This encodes CASIGQGYTGELFF.